This T cell receptor (beta chain) was recovered during a study of regulatory T cells in long-lasting Graves disease. The overall study: The study enrolled newly diagnosed Graves' patients on antithyroid drugs under 3 months. The study, taken as a whole, reports: Persistent patients had a count of shared public clonotypes (approximately 3,000) that exceeded that of new patients (approximately 1,000). Reduced TCR diversity was observed in persistent Graves' patients versus newly diagnosed patients.

Time point here: newly diagnosed GD, antithyroid drugs for less than 3 months. RNA isolated from PBMCs was used to make the TCR library. To make TCR beta libraries, researchers used iRepertoire HTBI primers and Arm-PCR of CDR3 regions. TCRdb redid the calling of the multiplex PCR reads with MiXCR, one entry per CDR3 protein. The sample lists about 620,000 distinct CDR3 sequences, about 16% occurring once. Concerning this clonotype itself: No antigen is known for it.

This CDR3 contains 15 residues. Trimming cost V 0 bases and J 0 bases, with 6 bases left between them. Germline V lookup: CDR1 SEHNR, CDR2 FQNEAQ (reference sequence). These data were likewise used in another study, on T cells in Graves' hyperthyroidism and ophthalmopathy. That work states: During a first-round RT-PCR of the TCR CDR3, the HTBI primer set was used.

The sample here was peripheral blood mononuclear cells (PBMCs), taken at new diagnosis, from a patient treated with antithyroid drugs. The receptor's source is a woman aged 25 to 39 with Graves disease. The chain joins TRBV7-9 to TRBJ1-3, with D unresolved. The CDR3 bases are TGTGCCAGCAGCTTAGCGTTGATCTCTGGAAACACCATATATTTT. Protein sequence: CASSLALISGNTIYF.